One and the same sample provided the 12 T cell receptor beta chains below, sequenced in a study of T cell clonality in common variable immunodeficiency. Their recognized antigens are unknown. Study-wide results and caveats: In common variable immunodeficiency, TCR beta chains reportedly carried fewer deletions and N-nucleotide insertions.

Repertoires were generated with immunoSEQ multiplex PCR, while TCRdb's copy carries only in-frame clones and drops some. The repertoire consists of tens of thousands of clones, none detected only once. Sequencing input: peripheral blood mononuclear cells. These receptors all stem from a human donor with common variable immunodeficiency.

The sample holds many counts of this clone. The read finishes 3 residues shy of the CDR3 end, and the germline J gene is used to complete it. The V gene is TRBV7-9, the J gene TRBJ1-5, with a weak D call TRBD1 (6 bases). V lost 5 bases to trimming and J lost 5 bases, with 13 bases between them. This CDR3 has 14 amino acids. Per the germline V gene, CDR1 is SEHNR and CDR2 is FQNEAQ (reference sequence). The CDR3 region is CASSPGGAYQPQHF. CDR3 bases read: TGTGCCAGCAGCCCCGGGGGGGCCTATCAGCCC.

This clone was seen many times. The observed sequence ends 3 residues before the CDR3 terminus, with the missing tail filled in from the germline J gene. V gene TRBV12-5 combines with J gene TRBJ2-5, with 8 bases lining up with TRBD2. V was clipped by 5 bases and J by 0 bases; unmatched bases: 5. This CDR3 is 15 amino acids long. CDR1 LGHNT and CDR2 FRNRAP come from the germline V gene. The sequenced part of the CDR3 DNA is TGTGCTAGTGGTCTTAGCGGGGACTACCAAGAGACC. The encoded protein is CASGLSGDYQET. The whole CDR3 protein is CASGLSGDYQETQYF.

In this sample, this clone turned up many times. The CDR3 end lies 3 residues beyond the end of the read and is filled in from the germline J gene. J is TRBJ1-1 and V is TRBV18, with a possible D match to TRBD1 (5 bases). CDR3 length equals 14 residues. V lost 2 bases, J lost 5 bases, and 12 bases lay in between. Germline V gene data show CDR1 as KGHSH and CDR2 as LQKENI. The CDR3 bases that were read are TGTGCCAGCTCACCAGTCGGGGGGGAGACTGAA. Protein sequence: CASSPVGGETE. The full-length CDR3 reads as CASSPVGGETEAFF.

This clone was picked up a small number of times. The CDR3 end falls 3 residues outside the read, so it is completed with the germline J gene. The V call is TRBV7-9, the J call TRBJ1-5; 7 bases agree with TRBD1. From germline, CDR1 is SEHNR and CDR2 FQNEAQ (reference sequence). The CDR3 is made up of 15 amino acids. The ends lost 2 bases at V and 7 bases at J; junction bases unmatched: 8. The CDR3 sequence is CASSLSTGREQPQHF. The CDR3 DNA, read in part, is TGTGCCAGCAGCTTATCGACAGGGCGAGAGCAGCCC.

This clone was detected ten times or more. The CDR3 extends 3 residues past the end of the read, so its final part is completed from the germline J gene. The chain joins TRBV6-2 or TRBV6-3 to TRBJ2-3; TRBD2 is a possible D gene (5 bases). Deletions cut 5 bases from V and 8 bases from J, with 11 bases between. The CDR3 length is 12 residues. CDR1 is MNHEY and CDR2 is SVGEGT in the germline V gene. This CDR3 reads CASSPGSSTQYF. CDR3 DNA (partial): TGTGCCAGCAGTCCGGGGTCCAGTACG.

This clone was detected ten times or more. The CDR3 is cut off 3 residues early in the read; its end comes from the germline J gene. J is TRBJ2-7 and V is TRBV20-1, with a weak D call TRBD1 (7 bases). The ends were cut back, 3 bases at V and 3 bases at J, with 12 bases in the middle. The CDR3 is 13 amino acids. CDR1 is DFQATT, CDR2 SNEGSKA, per germline (reference sequence). CDR3 protein: CSARRDSYYEQYF. The part of the CDR3 DNA that was read is TGCAGTGCTAGGCGGGACAGCTACTACGAG.

Many counts were recorded for this clone. The read ends 3 residues early relative to the CDR3; the germline J gene fills the gap. The chain carries TRBV6-2 or TRBV6-3 and TRBJ1-1; TRBD1 matches 9 bases. The J segment lost 4 bases and the V segment lost 2 bases, leaving 2 bases of the junction unmatched. This CDR3 is 14 amino acids long. Germline-derived CDR1 and CDR2 are MNHEY and SVGEGT. CDR3 bases read: TGTGCCAGCAGTTACAGGACAGGGGTCACTGAA. Translated, it gives CASSYRTGVTE. The entire CDR3 reads CASSYRTGVTEAFF.

This clone appeared many times. The read halts 3 residues ahead of the CDR3 end, with the missing end drawn from the germline J gene. The rearrangement links TRBV5-1 to TRBJ2-1; 11 bases match TRBD2. CDR1 and CDR2 from the germline V gene are SGHRS and YFSETQ. V trimming: 4 bases; J trimming: 3 bases; junction bases outside the gene matches: 3. The CDR3 extends over 15 amino acids. CDR3 DNA (partial): TGCGCCAGCAGCATACTAGCGGGGGACTACAATGAG. Protein sequence: CASSILAGDYNE. The full CDR3 sequence reads CASSILAGDYNEQFF.

The sample holds many counts of this clone. The observed sequence ends 3 residues before the CDR3 terminus, with the missing tail filled in from the germline J gene. V usage is TRBV5-1 and J usage is TRBJ2-3, with D unclear. V was shortened by 5 bases and J by 4 bases, with 8 bases between the two germline ends. CDR1 and CDR2 (germline): SGHRS, YFSETQ. This CDR3 is built from 12 residues. CDR3 DNA, as far as it was read: TGCGCCAGCAGACCAGATTCAGATACG. Translating it yields CASRPDSDT. The entire CDR3 reads CASRPDSDTQYF.

This clone was detected ten times or more. The read finishes 3 residues shy of the CDR3 end, and the germline J gene is used to complete it. V is TRBV7-2 and J is TRBJ2-1; D perhaps matches TRBD2 (6 bases). This CDR3 contains 14 residues. V was trimmed by 3 bases and J by 9 bases, leaving 15 bases between them. The V gene's germline CDR1 is SGHTA and CDR2 FQGNSA. The sequenced CDR3 bases are TGTGCCAGCAGCTTCCGCCAGGGAGGAAGTGAG. It yields the protein CASSFRQGGSE. The whole CDR3 protein is CASSFRQGGSEQFF.

This clone was seen repeatedly, ten times or more. The DNA ends 3 residues before the CDR3 does, and the rest of the CDR3 is filled in from the germline J gene. The rearrangement uses TRBV24-1 and TRBJ2-2; the D call may be TRBD1 or TRBD2 (6 bases each). The germline V and J ends were trimmed by 5 bases and 5 bases, with 17 bases remaining between them. Germline CDR1 reads KGHDR; CDR2 reads SFDVKD. This CDR3 is 16 amino acids long. The CDR3 here is CATSGGGGGRTGELFF. Incomplete CDR3 DNA: TGTGCCACCAGTGGTGGTGGAGGGGGAAGGACCGGGGAG.

Note on this clone: The CDR3 end falls 3 residues outside the read, so it is completed with the germline J gene. The chain joins TRBV10-2 to TRBJ1-5, with a possible D match to TRBD1 (6 bases). V lost 3 bases and J 7 bases, leaving 16 bases between the germline ends. The germline gives CDR1 WSHSY, CDR2 SAAADI. The CDR3 spans 15 residues. The part of the CDR3 DNA that was read is TGCGCCAGCAGTGACCCGAGGGGGTTCAAGCAGCCC. Protein sequence: CASSDPRGFKQP. The full-length CDR3 reads as CASSDPRGFKQPQHF.